The clone carrying this T cell receptor (beta chain) was detected once. Participant-given clinical history determined each cohort assignment. In the 2 weeks before study entry, exposed participants met a COVID-19 case, which was PCR-confirmed or clinician-diagnosed. As originally analysed: Cell counts per sample came from amplifying reference gene primers. Libraries were prepared by immunoSEQ multiplex PCR; TCRdb keeps only in-frame clonotypes and omits some of them. That table gives V, J and clone size, and the DNA gave D and trimming. In the table there are 120,000 to 150,000 clones, about 83% of which are singletons. These data are taken from a study of blood T cell repertoires in COVID-19. Study overall: Acute-phase and convalescent COVID-19 samples originated in the United States, Italy and Spain.

The sequence derives from a woman in her 50s who had been exposed to COVID-19. Input material: PBMCs or T cells enriched from blood (not recorded which).

CDR3 nucleotide sequence: TGCAGCGTTGAGCGGGGGGAAACCAATGAGCAGTTCTTC. This codes for CSVERGETNEQFF. The V gene is TRBV29-1, the J gene TRBJ2-1, with TRBD2 identical over 8 bases. The ends lost 3 bases at V and 6 bases at J; junction bases unmatched: 4. CDR3 length: 13 residues. Germline-derived CDR1 and CDR2 are SQVTM and ANQGSEA.